This T cell receptor (beta chain) was documented in a study of T cells in Graves' hyperthyroidism and ophthalmopathy. Study findings and constraints: Blood held most thyroid clonotypes expanded above 0.001 frequency.

As for this clonotype: Its target is not known.

RNA transcripts served as the template for amplifying TCR beta CDR3 regions. Primed by the HTBI set, a first-round RT-PCR was run on the TCR CDR3. TCRdb reprocessed the multiplex PCR reads via MiXCR and lists one record per CDR3 protein. Of roughly 630,000 distinct CDR3 sequences listed, less than 20% are singletons. Germline loops: CDR1 MNHEY, CDR2 SVGEGT. Trimming pared 2 bases from V and 2 bases from J, leaving 6 bases between. The CDR3 has 13 amino acids. When ophthalmopathy did not progress within 18 months, Graves' hyperthyroidism was considered stable. This TCR was sampled from a woman under 40 with Graves' hyperthyroidism. The specimen was blood. This sequence joins TRBV6-2 or TRBV6-3 and TRBJ1-2; a weak D match, TRBD1 (5 bases). This CDR3 is CASSYAGNYGYTF. The CDR3 bases are TGTGCCAGCAGTTACGCAGGGAACTATGGCTACACCTTC.